The 32 T cell receptor beta chains below come from one sample, sequenced in a study of T cells in Graves' hyperthyroidism and ophthalmopathy. RNA transcripts gave rise to amplified TCR beta CDR3 regions. Researchers ran a first-round RT-PCR on the TCR CDR3 using the HTBI primer set. MiXCR, applied by TCRdb to the multiplex PCR reads, yields one record per CDR3 protein. The table shows about 660,000 distinct CDR3 sequences, with just under 45% occurring only once. Sequencing used peripheral blood or thyroid tissue (not recorded which). These receptors all come from an adult man with Graves' disease, either hyperthyroidism or ophthalmopathy (not recorded which).

On this clonotype itself: This clone may be a read error of a much larger clone one base away. CDR3 DNA sequence: TGTGCCAGCAGCTTCCGCTCGACAGGGGGCTACGAGCAGTACTTC. It specifies CASSFRSTGGYEQYF. This chain links TRBV7-9 with TRBJ2-7; 9 positions agree with TRBD1. V shed 3 bases, J shed 3 bases, and the junction held 6 bases outside the gene matches. The CDR3 is 15 residues long. Germline V gene data show CDR1 as SEHNR and CDR2 as FQNEAQ (reference sequence).

The chain is built from TRBV15 and TRBJ2-5; possible D gene TRBD1, 6 bases. The CDR3 covers 14 residues. Trimming shortened V by 3 bases and J by 4 bases, and 12 bases separated the two germline ends. Germline CDR1 and CDR2: LNHNV and YYDKDF (reference sequence). CDR3 coding DNA: TGTGCCACCAGCAGTTACCGCAGGGGAGAGACCCAGTACTTC. The encoded protein is CATSSYRRGETQYF.

This clonotype occurred a few times. The CDR3 nucleotides read TGTGCCAGCAGCTCTCAGACAGGGCTGGGTGGAAACACCATATATTTT. It yields the protein CASSSQTGLGGNTIYF. The chain employs TRBV7-9 and TRBJ1-3; 7 positions agree with TRBD1. In germline, CDR1 is SEHNR, CDR2 FQNEAQ (reference sequence). V lost 4 bases, J lost 3 bases, and 9 bases stayed unmatched. The CDR3 is 16 amino acids.

Many counts were recorded for this clonotype. V and J are TRBV2 and TRBJ1-2, with TRBD1 identical over 7 bases. This CDR3 is 12 amino acids long. The V and J ends lost 8 bases and 8 bases, in that order; junction bases with no gene match: 8. Germline CDR1 and CDR2: SNHLY and FYNNEI. The CDR3 DNA follows: TGTGCCAGCCCCCTGGACAGGTTCGGCTACACCTTC. Translation: CASPLDRFGYTF.

This clonotype is a singleton in its sample. Just one base apart from a much larger clone, this may be a read error. This chain joins TRBV7-8 and TRBJ2-7, with 7 bases lining up with TRBD2. The V gene's germline CDR1 is SGHVS and CDR2 FQNEAQ. Trimming cost V 5 bases and J 2 bases; bases outside gene matches: 12. The CDR3 runs to 16 residues. CDR3 bases: TGTGCCAGCAGCACCCCCGGGCAGGGAGGGCCCTACGAGCAGTACTTC. It is translated as CASSTPGQGGPYEQYF.

The chain employs TRBV7-2 and TRBJ1-1; a possible D gene is TRBD1 (5 bases). This CDR3 region has 17 residues. Deletions cut 2 bases from V and 4 bases from J, with 20 bases between. Germline V gene lookup returns CDR1 SGHTA and CDR2 FQGNSA. The CDR3 spells CASSLIGFPGLGTEAFF. CDR3 DNA sequence: TGTGCCAGCAGCTTAATCGGGTTTCCGGGGCTGGGCACTGAAGCTTTCTTT.

This clonotype was detected ten times or more. The chain links TRBV7-8 to TRBJ2-5; the D is unclear. The CDR3 is made up of 14 amino acids. Germline CDR1 reads SGHVS; CDR2 reads FQNEAQ. The V gene lost 2 bases and the J gene lost 2 bases, with 9 bases spanning the gap. For the CDR3, the DNA is TGTGCCAGCAGCTTACAAGGCGGTCAAGAGACCCAGTACTTC. Amino acids: CASSLQGGQETQYF.

The chain joins TRBV4-1 to TRBJ1-4; no definite D call. There are 13 residues in the CDR3. CDR1 is MGHRA, CDR2 YSYEKL, per germline. The ends were cut back, 0 bases at V and 8 bases at J, with 7 bases in the middle. CDR3: CASSQDWREKLFF. CDR3 DNA: TGCGCCAGCAGCCAAGATTGGAGAGAAAAACTGTTTTTT.

This clonotype was picked up a small number of times. This sequence joins TRBV7-8 and TRBJ2-5; 12 bases line up with TRBD2. Unmatched junction bases numbered 8, after V lost 4 bases and J lost 2 bases. Germline CDR1 is SGHVS and CDR2 is FQNEAQ. The CDR3 spans 17 residues. The CDR3 DNA reads TGTGCCAGCAGCTCCCCCGCTAGCGGGGGGGTTCAAGAGACCCAGTACTTC. This encodes CASSSPASGGVQETQYF.

About this clonotype: A clone one base away is much larger, so this may be a read error. This CDR3 is CASSFNSWGDTEAFF. CDR3 coding DNA: TGTGCCAGCAGCTTTAACTCATGGGGGGACACTGAAGCTTTCTTT. The chain employs TRBV5-1 and TRBJ1-1; D is possibly TRBD1 (5 bases). CDR3 length: 15 amino acids. Germline CDR1 is SGHRS and CDR2 is YFSETQ.

This chain's CDR3 is CASSVTEGQPLHF. CDR3 sequence (DNA): TGCGCCAGCAGCGTCACTGAGGGGCAACCCCTCCACTTT. The V call is TRBV5-1, the J call TRBJ1-6, with D maybe TRBD1 (5 bases). Germline V lookup: CDR1 SGHRS, CDR2 YFSETQ. With 4 bases removed from V and 12 bases from J, the gap between germline ends came to 14 bases. This CDR3 region has 13 residues.

This clonotype has a count of ten or more. The CDR3 DNA reads TGCGCCAGCAGCTACTCAGGGTTGGGTAATCAGCCCCAGCATTTT. It encodes CASSYSGLGNQPQHF. V is TRBV5-1 and J is TRBJ1-5; perhaps TRBD1 as D (5 bases). Germline CDR1 and CDR2: SGHRS and YFSETQ. CDR3 size: 15 residues. Between the trimmed V and J ends, which lost 3 bases and 4 bases, there was a span of 14 bases.

Points on this clonotype: Being one base from a much bigger clone, this may be a read error. The rearrangement uses TRBV10-3 and TRBJ1-2; D not certain. Trimming left V 6 bases short and J 1 base short, with 9 bases between. The CDR3 runs 13 residues. Germline CDR1 reads ENHRY; CDR2 reads SYGVKD. DNA for the CDR3: TGTGCCATCAGCGACAACGTTAACTATGGCTACACCTTC. Its translation is CAISDNVNYGYTF.

Turning to this clonotype: An end of the junction differs from the germline gene, which may be a read error. The chain joins TRBV10-3 to TRBJ2-7; no firm D call. Germline V gene data show CDR1 as ENHRY and CDR2 as SYGVKD. This CDR3 is 14 amino acids long. DNA for the CDR3: TGTGCCAGCAGTTACTCGTGGCTAGGCTACGAGCAGTACTTC. Translation gives CASSYSWLGYEQYF.

This clonotype was counted a few times. The genes are TRBV9 and TRBJ1-1; 11 bases match TRBD1. The J segment lost 3 bases and the V segment lost 0 bases, leaving 7 bases of the junction unmatched. CDR1 is SGDLS, CDR2 YYNGEE, per germline. The CDR3 totals 17 residues. For the CDR3, the DNA is TGTGCCAGCAGCGTAGACCGGGACAGGGGGTTCGACACTGAAGCTTTCTTT. Residues: CASSVDRDRGFDTEAFF.

In its sample, this clonotype was seen a few times. The chain carries TRBV7-3 and TRBJ2-2; TRBD1 matches at 7 bases. Looked up from germline, CDR1 is SGHTA and CDR2 is FQGTGA. Trimming took 5 bases from V and 5 from J; bases not matched to a gene: 11. The CDR3 extends over 16 amino acids. CDR3 DNA: TGTGCCAGCAGCCCCTTAGGGGGCCCGAGGACCGGGGAGCTGTTTTTT. Protein product: CASSPLGGPRTGELFF.

V is TRBV14 and J is TRBJ2-5, with D possibly TRBD2 on 5 matching bases. Germline V gives CDR1 SGHDN, CDR2 FVKESK. V was cut by 0 bases and J by 5 bases, with 16 bases left in between. CDR3 length equals 16 residues. CDR3 loop: CASSQDHGSVTETQYF. The CDR3 nucleotides read TGTGCCAGCAGCCAAGATCACGGTAGCGTCACCGAGACCCAGTACTTC.

The chain is built from TRBV5-1 and TRBJ2-6, with a weak D call TRBD1 (6 bases). The germline CDR1 and CDR2 sequences are SGHRS and YFSETQ. The CDR3 runs 18 residues. Between the trimmed V and J ends, which lost 2 bases and 0 bases, there was a span of 15 bases. CDR3 amino acids: CASSFPGTLNSGANVLTF. In DNA form, the CDR3 reads TGCGCCAGCAGCTTTCCCGGGACATTAAACTCTGGGGCCAACGTCCTGACTTTC.

With regard to this clonotype: One junction end disagrees with the germline gene, perhaps due to a read error. DNA for the CDR3: TGTGCCAGCAGTGGAAGACAGGGTTGGATGAGGGATGGCTACACCTTC. Protein sequence: CASSGRQGWMRDGYTF. This chain links TRBV24-1 with TRBJ1-2; TRBD1 aligns across 7 bases. The CDR3 runs 16 residues. Germline values: CDR1 KGHDR, CDR2 SFDVKD.

For this clonotype: A much larger clone lies one base from this, so it may be a read error. The CDR3 does not close with the conserved phenylalanine or tryptophan, likely indicating a read error. The CDR3 nucleotides read TGTGCCATCAGTGAGTCGGCAGCAGCCTACGAGCAGTACCTC. Translation gives CAISESAAAYEQYL. The rearrangement links TRBV10-3 to TRBJ2-7; D gene unclear. Germline assignment: CDR1 ENHRY and CDR2 SYGVKD. Trimming shortened V by 0 bases and J by 2 bases, and 8 bases separated the two germline ends. This CDR3 has 14 residues.

This clonotype was observed once. The DNA for the CDR3 is TGTGCCAGCAGATCCGGGACAGGGGTTTCACCCCTCCACTTT. This sequence encodes CASRSGTGVSPLHF. V usage is TRBV7-9 and J usage is TRBJ1-6, with 10 bases lining up with TRBD1. The junction had 5 bases not matched to a gene; V was cut back by 6 bases and J by 9 bases. Germline CDR1 SEHNR, CDR2 FQNEAQ (reference sequence). The CDR3 has 14 amino acids.

The chain employs TRBV7-2 and TRBJ1-2; 10 bases match TRBD1. The CDR3 extends over 17 amino acids. Germline V gives CDR1 SGHTA, CDR2 FQGNSA. The trim removed 5 bases at V and 2 bases at J, leaving 11 bases unmatched. The CDR3 coding sequence is TGTGCCAGCAGCCCCAAAGGGACAGGGGCTTCCAACTATGGCTACACCTTC. Translated, it gives CASSPKGTGASNYGYTF.

This clonotype was observed a handful of times. This chain connects TRBV7-2 to TRBJ2-7; D is unclear. This CDR3 contains 14 residues. Trimming shortened V by 0 bases and J by 0 bases, and 6 bases separated the two germline ends. Per the germline V gene, CDR1 is SGHTA and CDR2 is FQGNSA. This CDR3 reads CASSLASSSYEQYF. The CDR3 DNA reads TGTGCCAGCAGCTTAGCTTCGAGCTCCTACGAGCAGTACTTC.

Concerning this clonotype: One end of the junction varies from germline; a read error may be responsible. V and J are TRBV7-3 and TRBJ1-1, with 7 bases that match TRBD1. Per the germline V gene, CDR1 is SGHTA and CDR2 is FQGTGA. The length of the CDR3 is 13 residues. The CDR3 sequence is CASSHTGVTEAYF. In nucleotides, the CDR3 is TGTGCCAGCAGTCATACAGGGGTCACTGAAGCTTACTTT.

In this sample, this clonotype turned up many times. The J gene is TRBJ2-2, the V gene TRBV10-3; 10 nucleotides match TRBD2. The germline gives CDR1 ENHRY, CDR2 SYGVKD. The ends lost 3 bases at V and 7 bases at J; junction bases unmatched: 5. The CDR3 is 15 residues long. CDR3 region: CAISDLAGDFGELFF. CDR3 bases: TGTGCCATCAGTGACCTAGCGGGAGACTTCGGGGAGCTGTTTTTT.

This clonotype was seen only a few times. The germline gene is not matched at one end of the junction; a read error may be the cause. CDR3 sequence: CASSWGTASTEASF. CDR3 DNA sequence: TGCGCCAGCAGCTGGGGTACGGCCTCCACTGAAGCTTCCTTT. This chain joins TRBV5-1 and TRBJ1-1; no firm D call. Germline V CDR1 and CDR2: SGHRS, YFSETQ. This CDR3 is 14 amino acids long.

The chain joins TRBV19 to TRBJ1-5, with D perhaps TRBD1 (5 bases). The CDR3 loop spans 14 amino acids. V lost 7 bases and J 7 bases, leaving 17 bases between the germline ends. Germline V CDR1 and CDR2: LNHDA, SQIVND (reference sequence). CDR3 in DNA: TGTGCCAGTACCCGCCCGGGGGTTGTACAGCCCCAGCATTTT. Translation: CASTRPGVVQPQHF.

This clonotype was picked up many times. The V gene is TRBV20-1, the J gene TRBJ2-7, with TRBD1 identical over 9 bases. Per the germline V gene, CDR1 is DFQATT and CDR2 is SNEGSKA (reference sequence). The CDR3 totals 16 residues. With V trimmed by 5 bases and J by 5 bases, 16 bases remained unmatched. The CDR3 here is CSAPLASGTGSNEQYF. DNA of the CDR3: TGCAGTGCTCCCCTGGCCTCCGGGACAGGGTCCAACGAGCAGTACTTC.

There are many counts of this clonotype. V gene TRBV29-1 combines with J gene TRBJ1-2, with 7 bases that match TRBD1. Looked up from germline, CDR1 is SQVTM and CDR2 is ANQGSEA. This CDR3 has 12 residues. Trimming cost V 3 bases and J 10 bases; bases outside gene matches: 8. Here the CDR3 reads CSVDEGAQTYTF. The CDR3 bases are TGCAGCGTTGACGAGGGGGCGCAAACCTACACCTTC. The whole variable domain, filled in from reference TRBV29-1 and TRBJ1-2, reads SAVISQKPSRDICQRGTSLTIQCQVDSQVTMMFWYRQQPGQSLTLIATANQGSEATYESGFVIDKFPISRPNLTFSTLTVSNMSPEDSSIYLCSVDEGAQTYTFGSGTRLTVV.

The chain is built from TRBV25-1 and TRBJ1-1; D possibly corresponds to TRBD1 (5 bases). This CDR3 is built from 12 residues. V lost 1 base, J lost 7 bases, and 7 bases lay in between. Germline V gene lookup returns CDR1 MGHDK and CDR2 SYGVNS. The chain's CDR3 is CASSEWGLEAFF. The CDR3, as DNA: TGTGCCAGCAGTGAATGGGGCCTTGAAGCTTTCTTT.

This clonotype was counted a few times. The rearrangement uses TRBV25-1 and TRBJ1-1; no firm D call. Germline CDR1 MGHDK, CDR2 SYGVNS. V shed 7 bases and J shed 5 bases, with 8 bases lying between them. The CDR3 length is 11 residues. The CDR3 DNA follows: TGTGCCAGCACCCCTGGAACTGAAGCTTTCTTT. Protein: CASTPGTEAFF.

This clonotype occurred a few times. CDR3 DNA: TGTGCCAGCAGCTTAGGTGGAGGGGGCTATGAGCAGTACTTC. It codes for CASSLGGGGYEQYF. The rearrangement links TRBV7-9 to TRBJ2-7; maybe TRBD1 (7 bases). The V gene's germline CDR1 is SEHNR and CDR2 FQNEAQ (reference sequence). Deletions cut 1 base from V and 7 bases from J, with 14 bases between. CDR3 size: 14 residues.